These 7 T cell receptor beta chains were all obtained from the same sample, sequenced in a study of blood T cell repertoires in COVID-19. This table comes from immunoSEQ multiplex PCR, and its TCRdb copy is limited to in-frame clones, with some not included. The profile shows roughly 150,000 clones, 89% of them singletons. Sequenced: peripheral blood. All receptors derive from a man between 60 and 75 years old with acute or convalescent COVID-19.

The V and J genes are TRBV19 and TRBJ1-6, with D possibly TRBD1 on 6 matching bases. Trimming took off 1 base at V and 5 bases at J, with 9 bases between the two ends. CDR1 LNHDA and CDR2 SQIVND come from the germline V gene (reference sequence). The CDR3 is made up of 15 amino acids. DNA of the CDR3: TGTGCCAGTAGTATAGGGGACACCAATAATTCACCCCTCCACTTT. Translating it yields CASSIGDTNNSPLHF.

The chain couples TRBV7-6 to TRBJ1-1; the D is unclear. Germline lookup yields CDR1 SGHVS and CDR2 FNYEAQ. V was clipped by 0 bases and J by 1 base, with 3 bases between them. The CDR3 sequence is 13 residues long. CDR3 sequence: CASSLAGNTEAFF. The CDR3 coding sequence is TGTGCCAGCAGCTTAGCCGGGAACACTGAAGCTTTCTTT.

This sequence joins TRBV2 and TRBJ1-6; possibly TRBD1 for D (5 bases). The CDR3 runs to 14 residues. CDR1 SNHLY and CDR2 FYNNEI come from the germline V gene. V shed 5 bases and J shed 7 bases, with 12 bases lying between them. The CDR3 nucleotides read TGTGCCAGCAGTCTTACAGGAAAGAATTCACCCCTCCACTTT. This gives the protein CASSLTGKNSPLHF.

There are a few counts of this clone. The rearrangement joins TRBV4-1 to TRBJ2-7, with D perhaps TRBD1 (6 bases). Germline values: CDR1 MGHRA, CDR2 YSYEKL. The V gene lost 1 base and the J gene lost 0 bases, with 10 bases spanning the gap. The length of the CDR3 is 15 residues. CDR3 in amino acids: CASSQVRTDSYEQYF. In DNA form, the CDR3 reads TGCGCCAGCAGCCAAGTCCGGACAGACTCCTACGAGCAGTACTTC.

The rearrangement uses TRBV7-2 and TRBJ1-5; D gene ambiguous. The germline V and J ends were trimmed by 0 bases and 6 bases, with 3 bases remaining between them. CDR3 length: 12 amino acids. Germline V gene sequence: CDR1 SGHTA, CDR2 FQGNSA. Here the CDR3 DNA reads TGTGCCAGCAGCTTAGCCAGTCAGCCCCAGCATTTT. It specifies CASSLASQPQHF.

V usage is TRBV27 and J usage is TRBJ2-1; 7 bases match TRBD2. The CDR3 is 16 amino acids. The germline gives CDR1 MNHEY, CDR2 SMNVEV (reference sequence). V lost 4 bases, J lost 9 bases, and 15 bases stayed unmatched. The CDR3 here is CASSSPWGGVVSEQFF. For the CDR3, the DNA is TGTGCCAGCAGTTCCCCCTGGGGAGGGGTAGTAAGTGAGCAGTTCTTC.

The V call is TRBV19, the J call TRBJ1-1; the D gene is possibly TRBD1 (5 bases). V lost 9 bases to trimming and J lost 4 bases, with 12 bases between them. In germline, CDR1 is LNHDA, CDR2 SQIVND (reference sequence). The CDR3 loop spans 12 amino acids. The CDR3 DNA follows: TGTGCCAGCAGGGCGGAGGGCACTGAAGCTTTCTTT. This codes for CASRAEGTEAFF.